The 32 T cell receptor beta chains given below trace back to one sample, sequenced in a study of T cells expressing NK-cell markers. TCRdb reprocessed the 5' RACE reads and reports one entry per CDR3 protein, with no DNA. The listing contains about 380,000 distinct CDR3 sequences. The specimen sequenced was blood T cells: a sorted CD56 or NKG2C T cell subset, CD4+ or CD8+ T cells, or bulk PBMC T cells (not recorded which). The receptor source for this set is a man aged 18-69 years in good health.

V gene TRBV28 combines with J gene TRBJ1-5. From germline, CDR1 is MDHEN and CDR2 SYDVKM. This CDR3 spans 15 amino acids. This CDR3 is CASSLSDGRGQPQHF.

The chain has TRBV20-1 and TRBJ1-2; with no DNA, the TCRdb D assignment of TRBD1 cannot be verified. Germline CDR1 reads DFQATT; CDR2 reads SNEGSKA (reference sequence). CDR3 length: 13 residues. The CDR3 loop reads CSAILQGAAGYTF.

This chain uses TRBV11-1 with TRBJ2-1; with no DNA, the TCRdb D assignment of TRBD1 cannot be verified. The CDR3 loop spans 18 amino acids. The V gene's germline CDR1 is SGHAT and CDR2 FQDESV (reference sequence). CDR3 in amino acids: CASSSRIQGGRAYNEQFF.

The CDR3 reads CAWSSGASYEQYF. J is TRBJ2-7 and V is TRBV30; TCRdb calls TRBD1, which cannot be checked without DNA. Germline loops: CDR1 GTSNPN, CDR2 SVGIG (reference sequence). The CDR3 runs to 13 residues.

The chain recombines TRBV27 with TRBJ2-3; TCRdb designates TRBD1, a call that cannot be tested without DNA. Per germline, CDR1 MNHEY and CDR2 SMNVEV (reference sequence). The CDR3 sequence is 14 residues long. CDR3 in amino acids: CASSFRQGGDTQYF.

The rearrangement uses TRBV20-1 and TRBJ2-2. Germline CDR1 DFQATT, CDR2 SNEGSKA (reference sequence). The CDR3 runs to 15 residues. The CDR3: CSARGYSANTGELFF.

The genes are TRBV7-9 and TRBJ1-4; the D call from TCRdb, TRBD1, cannot be confirmed without DNA. CDR3 length equals 17 residues. In germline, CDR1 is SEHNR, CDR2 FQNEAQ (reference sequence). The CDR3 is CASSRQRGIRTNEKLFF.

V usage is TRBV28 and J usage is TRBJ2-2; TCRdb outputs TRBD2, but without DNA this stays unchecked. Germline CDR1 reads MDHEN; CDR2 reads SYDVKM. This CDR3 is 11 amino acids long. CDR3 in amino acids: CASHGPGELFF.

The rearrangement uses TRBV6-5 and TRBJ1-1. There are 14 residues in the CDR3. Germline lookup yields CDR1 MNHEY and CDR2 SVGAGI. The CDR3 is CASSYGQRNTEAFF.

The chain combines TRBV18 with TRBJ1-1; TCRdb's D gene call, TRBD1, goes unchecked for lack of DNA. Germline V gene data show CDR1 as KGHSH and CDR2 as LQKENI. The CDR3 runs to 16 residues. CDR3 residues: CASSPDQTGINTEAFF. The variable domain in full, completed from reference TRBV18 and TRBJ1-1, reads NAGVMQNPRHLVRRRGQEARLRCSPMKGHSHVYWYRQLPEEGLKFMVYLQKENIIDESGMPKERFSAEFPKEGPSILRIQQVVRGDSAAYFCASSPDQTGINTEAFFGQGTRLTVV.

The chain carries TRBV20-1 and TRBJ2-3; checking the TCRdb D call of TRBD2 is not possible without DNA. Per germline, CDR1 DFQATT and CDR2 SNEGSKA (reference sequence). The CDR3 sequence is 14 residues long. CDR3 sequence reads: CSAEEGDIPDTQYF.

The chain is built from TRBV6-6 and TRBJ2-1; the TRBD1 assignment by TCRdb is unverifiable without DNA. The CDR3 contains 12 residues. Per germline, CDR1 MNHNY and CDR2 SVGAGI (reference sequence). This CDR3 reads CASSRQHNEQFF.

The rearrangement links TRBV10-3 to TRBJ1-5. This CDR3 has 14 residues. The germline V gene encodes CDR1 ENHRY and CDR2 SYGVKD. The CDR3 protein is CAISETVRNQPQHF.

The chain is built from TRBV2 and TRBJ2-1; TCRdb calls TRBD2, which cannot be checked without DNA. This CDR3 contains 15 residues. The germline gives CDR1 SNHLY, CDR2 FYNNEI. The CDR3 region is CASSVTSGGLGEQFF.

The chain combines TRBV6-6 with TRBJ2-4; the D gene TCRdb calls, TRBD1, cannot be checked with no DNA. Germline V gives CDR1 MNHNY, CDR2 SVGAGI (reference sequence). This CDR3 is built from 12 residues. CDR3 amino acids: CASSYLGAIQYF.

The V call is TRBV20-1, the J call TRBJ1-5; lacking DNA, the TRBD1 call made by TCRdb goes unchecked. The CDR3 length is 15 residues. Germline V gene data show CDR1 as DFQATT and CDR2 as SNEGSKA (reference sequence). Here the CDR3 reads CSASRGRVLGQPQHF.

This chain's CDR3 is CASSLVGTGRGETQYF. The rearrangement joins TRBV12-3 or TRBV12-4 to TRBJ2-5; TCRdb picks TRBD1, but there is no DNA to check that call. This CDR3 has 16 amino acids.

V and J are TRBV20-1 and TRBJ2-1; as DNA is missing, the TRBD2 call by TCRdb cannot be tested. Germline V lookup: CDR1 DFQATT, CDR2 SNEGSKA (reference sequence). The CDR3 loop spans 14 amino acids. CDR3 in amino acids: CSAKRPSGVHEQFF.

The J gene is TRBJ2-7, the V gene TRBV20-1; the D call from TCRdb, TRBD1, cannot be confirmed without DNA. This CDR3 has 11 amino acids. Germline V gives CDR1 DFQATT, CDR2 SNEGSKA (reference sequence). The chain's CDR3 is CSALDRHEQYF.

The V gene is TRBV3-1, the J gene TRBJ2-5. Germline lookup yields CDR1 LGHDT and CDR2 YNNKEL (reference sequence). This CDR3 contains 15 residues. The CDR3 spells CASSQVTIRGKTQYF.

Here the CDR3 reads CASSAQGSSYNSPLHF. The gene calls are TRBV9 and TRBJ1-6. The germline V gene has CDR1 SGDLS and CDR2 YYNGEE. This CDR3 comprises 16 residues.

CDR3 sequence reads: CAWSLSVGGYTF. The V and J genes are TRBV30 and TRBJ1-2. This CDR3 has 12 residues. Germline V lookup: CDR1 GTSNPN, CDR2 SVGIG (reference sequence).

The chain recombines TRBV3-1 with TRBJ1-1. The CDR3 is made up of 14 amino acids. The germline gives CDR1 LGHDT, CDR2 YNNKEL (reference sequence). The CDR3 sequence: CASSPRWVSTEAFF.

The rearrangement links TRBV7-3 to TRBJ2-5; the TRBD1 assignment by TCRdb is unverifiable without DNA. Germline lookup yields CDR1 SGHTA and CDR2 FQGTGA. The CDR3 has 14 amino acids. CDR3 in amino acids: CASSLFSGGETQYF.

The rearrangement uses TRBV7-2 and TRBJ1-6; TCRdb calls TRBD1, which cannot be checked without DNA. This CDR3 is built from 16 residues. Per the germline V gene, CDR1 is SGHTA and CDR2 is FQGNSA. This CDR3 is CASSLAGGLGDSPLHF.

The V and J genes are TRBV7-2 and TRBJ2-1; TCRdb outputs TRBD1, but without DNA this stays unchecked. The CDR3 is 15 amino acids. Germline values: CDR1 SGHTA, CDR2 FQGNSA. The CDR3 sequence is CASSFGGGTVNEQFF.

The V call is TRBV9, the J call TRBJ2-5; the D call of TRBD2 rests on TCRdb alone, since no DNA is present to check it. This CDR3 contains 16 residues. Germline CDR1 and CDR2: SGDLS and YYNGEE. This CDR3 reads CASSAELGLFQETQYF.

The V gene is TRBV6-1, the J gene TRBJ1-1; the D call of TRBD1 rests on TCRdb alone, since no DNA is present to check it. This CDR3 is built from 17 residues. CDR1 is MNHNS and CDR2 is SASEGT in the germline V gene. The CDR3 is CASSPPGVGGGSTEAFF.

The gene calls are TRBV3-1 and TRBJ2-7; there is no DNA to check the TCRdb D call of TRBD1. The CDR3 contains 16 residues. From germline, CDR1 is LGHDT and CDR2 YNNKEL (reference sequence). CDR3 sequence reads: CASSQDHVTAKYEQYF.

The V gene is TRBV12-3 or TRBV12-4, the J gene TRBJ1-4. This CDR3 is 12 amino acids long. The CDR3 spells CASKPREEKLFF.

This chain links TRBV6-1 with TRBJ2-1; no DNA is available, so the TRBD1 call from TCRdb remains unchecked. CDR1 and CDR2 (germline): MNHNS, SASEGT. The CDR3 runs to 16 residues. CDR3 protein: CASGARRGSSYNEQFF.

The chain couples TRBV7-2 to TRBJ1-2; as DNA is missing, the TRBD1 call by TCRdb cannot be tested. Germline loops: CDR1 SGHTA, CDR2 FQGNSA. The CDR3 has 16 residues. The CDR3 spells CASSLAAGTAVYGYTF.